Listed below are T cell receptor beta chains from one sample, sequenced in a study of vaccination and CD4 T cells after COVID-19. Antigens for these TCRs are unknown. Each CDR3 protein is one row after TCRdb ran MiXCR on the PCR reads. The sample holds about 7,400 distinct CDR3 sequences, roughly 50% seen once. Sample: CD4+ T cells from blood, cultured in vitro. These receptors were taken from a human donor in good health. CDR3s include the opening cysteine and the closing phenylalanine or tryptophan. A D gene is named only where the DNA matches it firmly. The size entry is marked missing in some rows and otherwise reads once, few, many or a size class.

>-|few|TRBJ1-5|TRBV20-1
CSARVQHQPQHF
TGCAGTGCTAGAGTACAGCATCAGCCCCAGCATTTT
>TRBD2|-|TRBJ2-7|TRBV2
CASRAASGRAYEQYF
TGTGCCAGCAGGGCGGCTAGCGGGAGGGCCTACGAGCAGTACTTC
>TRBD2|few|TRBJ2-5|TRBV6-1
CASSGLAGGPETQYF
TGTGCCAGCAGTGGACTAGCGGGGGGGCCTGAGACCCAGTACTTC
>TRBD2|-|TRBJ2-7|TRBV19
CASSLRTSFYEQYF
TGTGCCAGTAGTCTTAGGACTAGCTTTTACGAGCAGTACTTC
>-|-|TRBJ2-7|TRBV10-3
CAISESGVPPYEQYF
TGTGCCATCAGTGAGTCAGGAGTGCCACCCTACGAGCAGTACTTC
>-|once|TRBJ1-6|TRBV10-2
CASSEFREYNSPLHF
TGCGCCAGCAGTGAGTTCAGGGAATATAATTCACCCCTCCACTTT
>TRBD1|-|TRBJ1-1|TRBV5-1
CASSVGGGRTEAFF
TGCGCCAGCAGTGTGGGAGGGGGCCGCACTGAAGCTTTCTTT
>TRBD1|-|TRBJ2-3|TRBV6-2/TRBV6-3
CASSRRGQTFYSTDTQYF
TGTGCCAGCAGCAGAAGGGGACAGACCTTTTATAGCACAGATACGCAGTATTTT
>-|-|TRBJ1-5|TRBV19
CASSHRVVQPQHF
TGTGCCAGTAGCCACAGGGTTGTTCAGCCCCAGCATTTT
>TRBD2|-|TRBJ2-1|TRBV6-1
CASSSGLAGGWNEQFF
TGTGCCAGCAGCTCAGGACTAGCGGGAGGATGGAATGAGCAGTTCTTC
>-|-|TRBJ2-2|TRBV6-2/TRBV6-3
CASSWRSSQAGELFF
TGTGCCAGCAGTTGGAGGTCCTCGCAGGCCGGGGAGCTGTTTTTT
>TRBD1|-|TRBJ1-6|TRBV6-1
CASSKTGDNSPLHF
TGTGCCAGCAGCAAAACAGGGGATAATTCACCCCTCCACTTT
>-|few|TRBJ1-1|TRBV7-2
CASSLQGRTNTEAFF
TGTGCCAGCAGCTTGCAGGGGAGAACGAACACTGAAGCTTTCTTT
>TRBD2|-|TRBJ2-1|TRBV5-4
CASSDVTSGYNEQFF
TGTGCCAGCAGTGACGTGACTAGCGGGTACAATGAGCAGTTCTTC
>-|few|TRBJ1-1|TRBV6-1
CASKRDPNTEAFF
TGTGCCAGCAAAAGGGACCCGAACACTGAAGCTTTCTTT
>-|-|TRBJ1-1|TRBV6-1
CATHFGGGGTTEAFF
TGTGCCACACACTTTGGGGGAGGGGGAACCACTGAAGCTTTCTTT
>-|large|TRBJ1-5|TRBV2
CASSHDGNQPQHF
TGTGCCAGCAGCCATGATGGCAATCAGCCCCAGCATTTT
>-|few|TRBJ1-1|TRBV15
CATSRERLNTEAFF
TGTGCCACCAGCAGAGAACGGCTGAACACTGAAGCTTTCTTT
>-|-|TRBJ1-3|TRBV19
CASTPSGSSGNTIYF
TGTGCCAGTACCCCCTCCGGGAGCTCTGGAAACACCATATATTTT
>TRBD1|-|TRBJ2-5|TRBV10-3
CAISRGQGDKETQYF
TGTGCCATCAGTCGAGGACAGGGGGATAAAGAGACCCAGTACTTC
>-|-|TRBJ2-2|TRBV6-1
CASSENPRGGELFF
TGTGCCAGCAGTGAAAACCCCCGGGGCGGGGAGCTGTTTTTT
>-|few|TRBJ2-5|TRBV20-1
CSARDPWTTVQETQYF
TGCAGTGCTAGAGATCCCTGGACTACTGTCCAGGAGACCCAGTACTTC
>-|-|TRBJ2-2|TRBV19
CASSQAPSNTGELFF
TGTGCCAGTAGTCAGGCTCCTTCGAACACCGGGGAGCTGTTTTTT
>-|-|TRBJ1-1|TRBV4-1
CASSQGPRPEEF
TGCGCCAGCAGCCAAGGACCCCGGCCGGAGGAGTTT
>-|-|TRBJ1-5|TRBV20-1
CSARVPFSNQPQHF
TGCAGTGCTAGAGTCCCGTTTAGCAATCAGCCCCAGCATTTT
>-|-|TRBJ1-1|TRBV28
CASSAPSLGTEAFF
TGTGCCAGCAGTGCGCCAAGCCTCGGCACTGAAGCTTTCTTT
>TRBD2|few|TRBJ2-1|TRBV6-2/TRBV6-3
CASSRTSGDNEQFF
TGTGCCAGCAGTCGGACTAGCGGGGACAATGAGCAGTTCTTC
>-|-|TRBJ2-1|TRBV7-2
CANLRGADNEQFF
TGTGCCAACCTACGTGGGGCCGACAATGAGCAGTTCTTC
>-|few|TRBJ1-2|TRBV30
CAVPGLLPRISRYGYTF
TGTGCCGTTCCGGGACTCCTACCCCGTATAAGCCGGTATGGCTACACCTTC
>-|-|TRBJ2-2|TRBV19
CASSRRLGELFF
TGTGCCAGTAGTCGCAGGCTCGGGGAGCTGTTTTTT
>-|-|TRBJ2-1|TRBV20-1
CSARVPRGQWYEQFF
TGCAGTGCTAGGGTACCAAGGGGCCAATGGTATGAGCAGTTCTTC
>-|-|TRBJ1-1|TRBV11-2
CASSLSNTEAFF
TGTGCCAGCAGCCTATCTAACACTGAAGCTTTCTTT
>-|-|TRBJ1-2|TRBV7-8
CASSSNLRYGYTF
TGTGCCAGCAGCTCAAACCTTCGCTATGGCTACACCTTC
>-|medium-sized|TRBJ2-3|TRBV29-1
CSVAGRAGDTQYF
TGCAGCGTTGCGGGCAGGGCAGGGGATACGCAGTATTTT
>-|-|TRBJ1-1|TRBV18
CASLQGNTEAFF
TGTGCCAGCCTACAGGGGAACACTGAAGCTTTCTTT
>-|-|TRBJ2-5|TRBV5-4
CASSSPGHIETQYF
TGTGCCAGCAGCTCGCCGGGACATATAGAGACCCAGTACTTC
>TRBD2|-|TRBJ2-5|TRBV7-6
CASSLVAGGETQYF
TGTGCCAGCAGCTTAGTCGCGGGAGGAGAGACCCAGTACTTC
>-|-|TRBJ1-1|TRBV29-1
CSVEAGSGQLNTEAFF
TGCAGCGTTGAAGCAGGGTCGGGGCAGTTGAACACTGAAGCTTTCTTT
>TRBD2|-|TRBJ2-3|TRBV6-4
CASRRLAGGTDTQYF
TGTGCCAGCAGAAGACTAGCGGGAGGCACAGATACGCAGTATTTT
>TRBD1|-|TRBJ1-2|TRBV5-6
CASSSGTENYGYTF
TGTGCCAGCAGCTCCGGGACAGAGAACTATGGCTACACCTTC
>-|once|TRBJ1-1|TRBV19
CASSPDMGNTEAFF
TGTGCCAGTAGCCCTGATATGGGGAACACTGAAGCTTTCTTT
>-|-|TRBJ1-5|TRBV21-1
CASSNAPGRRNQPQHF
TGTGCCAGCAGCAACGCTCCAGGGAGACGGAATCAGCCCCAGCATTTT
>TRBD1|few|TRBJ1-5|TRBV6-1
CASSPRGQPQHF
TGTGCCAGCAGCCCCAGGGGGCAGCCCCAGCATTTT
>-|few|TRBJ1-1|TRBV6-2/TRBV6-3
CASSYSTSGRAEAFF
TGTGCCAGCAGTTACTCGACTTCAGGGCGGGCTGAAGCTTTCTTT
>TRBD1|-|TRBJ1-2|TRBV7-9
CASSRTGSYGYTF
TGTGCCAGCAGCAGGACAGGCTCCTATGGCTACACCTTC
>-|-|TRBJ2-5|TRBV7-8
CASSLRRETQYF
TGTGCCAGCAGCTTGAGGAGAGAGACCCAGTACTTC
>-|-|TRBJ2-5|TRBV19
CASSAVYETQYF
TGTGCCAGTAGTGCGGTATATGAGACCCAGTACTTC
>-|-|TRBJ2-2|TRBV19
CASSIGGSNTGELFF
TGTGCCAGTAGTATAGGCGGCTCGAACACCGGGGAGCTGTTTTTT
>-|once|TRBJ1-1|TRBV7-9
CATLPKRRVGNTEAFF
TGTGCCACTTTACCCAAACGGAGGGTGGGGAACACTGAAGCTTTCTTT
>-|few|TRBJ1-5|TRBV19
CASSMAPQWGGTQHF
TGTGCCAGTAGTATGGCCCCCCAGTGGGGAGGAACCCAGCATTTT
>TRBD1|-|TRBJ1-5|TRBV19
CASSITRQGAQPQHF
TGTGCCAGTAGTATAACGAGGCAGGGGGCTCAGCCCCAGCATTTT
>-|few|TRBJ1-5|TRBV7-2
CASSLRVAQPQHF
TGTGCCAGCAGCTTACGGGTGGCTCAGCCCCAGCATTTT
>TRBD1|-|TRBJ1-6|TRBV20-1
CSATTGDGNSPLHF
TGCAGTGCTACGACAGGGGATGGGAATTCACCCCTCCACTTT
>-|-|TRBJ1-2|TRBV30
CAARENYGYTF
TGTGCCGCTCGGGAGAACTATGGCTACACCTTC